Below are 11 T cell receptor beta chains sequenced from a single sample in a study of multiple sclerosis patients with progressive multifocal leukoencephalopathy. Generated by immunoSEQ multiplex PCR, the TCRdb table keeps only in-frame clones and is missing some. This sample has about 31,000 clones, with roughly 86% found just once. As for time point: time of PML onset. The sample was PBMCs, taken from a patient treated with natalizumab. All receptors derive from a woman aged 40 to 55 with progressive multifocal leukoencephalopathy.

This clone was recorded once. V gene TRBV21-1 combines with J gene TRBJ2-1; the table's TRBD2 call for D was not verified on the DNA. TRBV21-1 represents a pseudogene. There are 14 residues in the CDR3. The CDR3 is CASSKASAHNEQFF. CDR3 nucleotide sequence: TGTGCCAGCAGCAAAGCTAGCGCCCACAATGAGCAGTTCTTC.

The chain carries TRBV9 and TRBJ2-1; TRBD1 agrees at 7 bases. Germline V gene data show CDR1 as SGDLS and CDR2 as YYNGEE. The CDR3 extends over 14 amino acids. V lost 1 base, J lost 6 bases, and 4 bases stayed unmatched. The CDR3 protein is CASSVSAGGNEQFF. The CDR3 coding sequence is TGTGCCAGCAGCGTATCGGCAGGGGGCAATGAGCAGTTCTTC.

The chain recombines TRBV19 with TRBJ2-2, with a weak D call TRBD2 (6 bases). The V end was cut by 4 bases, the J end by 7 bases, with 13 bases between. This CDR3 is built from 14 residues. Germline CDR1 is LNHDA and CDR2 is SQIVND (reference sequence). The CDR3 region is CASSTGVQGGELFF. The CDR3, as DNA: TGTGCCAGTAGTACGGGGGTTCAGGGCGGGGAGCTGTTTTTT.

The chain is built from TRBV11-3 and TRBJ2-7; D is undetermined. This CDR3 region has 12 residues. Germline-derived CDR1 and CDR2 are SGHNT and YENEEA. V lost 2 bases, J lost 4 bases, and 6 bases lay in between. CDR3 loop: CASSLLGYEQYF. CDR3 sequence (DNA): TGTGCCAGCAGCTTACTGGGTTACGAGCAGTACTTC.

This clone was recorded a few times. V is TRBV15 and J is TRBJ2-1, with D possibly matching TRBD2 (6 bases). CDR1 is LNHNV and CDR2 is YYDKDF in the germline V gene (reference sequence). Trimming stripped 0 bases from V and 4 bases from J, with 16 bases between. The CDR3 is 17 amino acids. CDR3 sequence (DNA): TGTGCCACCAGCAGAGATCGAGCGGGCAGGCTGTACAATGAGCAGTTCTTC. It codes for CATSRDRAGRLYNEQFF.

The J gene is TRBJ1-1, the V gene TRBV28, with 8 bases that match TRBD1. The junction had 6 bases not matched to a gene; V was cut back by 6 bases and J by 0 bases. Germline lookup yields CDR1 MDHEN and CDR2 SYDVKM. The CDR3 sequence is 15 residues long. CDR3 sequence reads: CASSHPTGVNTEAFF. DNA of the CDR3: TGTGCCAGCAGCCATCCGACAGGGGTGAACACTGAAGCTTTCTTT. Combining the CDR3 with reference TRBV28 and TRBJ1-1 gives the whole variable domain DVKVTQSSRYLVKRTGEKVFLECVQDMDHENMFWYRQDPGLGLRLIYFSYDVKMKEKGDIPEGYSVSREKKERFSLILESASTNQTSMYLCASSHPTGVNTEAFFGQGTRLTVV.

The chain has TRBV11-2 and TRBJ1-1; D not resolved. V lost 0 bases and J 3 bases, leaving 8 bases between the germline ends. From germline, CDR1 is SGHAT and CDR2 FQNNGV. The CDR3 is 14 amino acids. CDR3 region: CASSLDAPYTEAFF. As DNA, the CDR3 is TGTGCCAGCAGCTTAGACGCCCCGTACACTGAAGCTTTCTTT.

The chain has TRBV6-5 and TRBJ2-1; 7 bases are a match to TRBD2. The J segment lost 8 bases and the V segment lost 0 bases, leaving 7 bases of the junction unmatched. The CDR3 spans 15 residues. The germline CDR1 and CDR2 sequences are MNHEY and SVGAGI. In DNA form, the CDR3 reads TGTGCCAGCAGTTACTCGAGACTAGCACCCCATGAGCAGTTCTTC. Residues: CASSYSRLAPHEQFF.

This chain links TRBV19 with TRBJ2-5; 10 positions agree with TRBD2. TRBJ2-7 explains the end of the DNA better; the J call may be wrong. CDR1 and CDR2 (germline): LNHDA, SQIVND (reference sequence). CDR3 length equals 14 residues. The CDR3 coding sequence is TGTGCCAGTAGTAAAACTAGCGGGGCTTACGAGCAGTACTTC. Its translation: CASSKTSGAYEQYF.

The chain recombines TRBV15 with TRBJ2-7, with D tentatively TRBD1 (6 bases). V lost 3 bases, J lost 6 bases, and 9 bases lay in between. Looked up from germline, CDR1 is LNHNV and CDR2 is YYDKDF (reference sequence). The CDR3 is made up of 12 amino acids. The CDR3 here is CATSSFRGEQYF. CDR3 DNA: TGTGCCACCAGCAGTTTCAGGGGCGAGCAGTACTTC.

This chain uses TRBV5-6 with TRBJ2-1; D gene ambiguous. Trimming removed 4 bases at V and 1 base at J, with 6 bases between. This CDR3 has 13 amino acids. Germline V gene lookup returns CDR1 SGHDT and CDR2 YYEEEE. Here the CDR3 reads CASSRMSYNEQFF. The CDR3 DNA reads TGTGCCAGCAGCCGGATGTCCTACAATGAGCAGTTCTTC.